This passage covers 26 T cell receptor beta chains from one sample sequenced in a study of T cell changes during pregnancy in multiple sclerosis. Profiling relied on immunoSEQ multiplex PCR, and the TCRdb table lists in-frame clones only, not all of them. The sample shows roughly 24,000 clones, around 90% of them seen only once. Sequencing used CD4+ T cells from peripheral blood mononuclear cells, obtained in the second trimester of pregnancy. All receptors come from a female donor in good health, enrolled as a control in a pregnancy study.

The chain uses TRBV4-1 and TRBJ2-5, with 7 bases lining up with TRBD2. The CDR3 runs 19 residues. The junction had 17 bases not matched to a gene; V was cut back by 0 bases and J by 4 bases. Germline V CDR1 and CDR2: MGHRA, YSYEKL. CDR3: CASSQEQVANGGISETQYF. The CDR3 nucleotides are TGCGCCAGCAGCCAAGAACAGGTCGCTAACGGGGGGATATCAGAGACCCAGTACTTC.

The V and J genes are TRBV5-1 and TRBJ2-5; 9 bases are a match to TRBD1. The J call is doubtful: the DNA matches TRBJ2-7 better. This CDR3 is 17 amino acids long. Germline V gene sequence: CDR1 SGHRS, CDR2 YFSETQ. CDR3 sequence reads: CATRLGWGTGPPYEQYF. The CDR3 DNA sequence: TGCGCCACCCGCCTGGGATGGGGGACAGGGCCCCCCTACGAGCAGTACTTC.

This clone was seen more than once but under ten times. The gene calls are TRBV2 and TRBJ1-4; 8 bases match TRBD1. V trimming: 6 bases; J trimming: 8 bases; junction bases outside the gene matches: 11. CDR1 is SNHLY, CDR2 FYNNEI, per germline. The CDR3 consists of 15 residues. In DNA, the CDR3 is TGTGCCAGCAGCAATACCGGGACAGGAAACGAAAAACTGTTTTTT. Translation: CASSNTGTGNEKLFF.

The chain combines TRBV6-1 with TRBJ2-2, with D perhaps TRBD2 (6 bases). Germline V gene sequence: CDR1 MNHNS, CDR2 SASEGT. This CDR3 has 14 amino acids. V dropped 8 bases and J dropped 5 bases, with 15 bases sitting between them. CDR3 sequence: CASRRGGLTGELFF. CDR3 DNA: TGTGCCAGCCGGCGGGGCGGACTAACCGGGGAGCTGTTTTTT.

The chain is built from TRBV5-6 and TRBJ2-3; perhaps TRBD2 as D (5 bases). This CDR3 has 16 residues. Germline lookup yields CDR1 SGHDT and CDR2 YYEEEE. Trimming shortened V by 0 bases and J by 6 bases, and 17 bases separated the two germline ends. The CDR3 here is CASSLVASETMDTQYF. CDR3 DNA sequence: TGTGCCAGCAGCTTGGTGGCTAGTGAGACTATGGATACGCAGTATTTT.

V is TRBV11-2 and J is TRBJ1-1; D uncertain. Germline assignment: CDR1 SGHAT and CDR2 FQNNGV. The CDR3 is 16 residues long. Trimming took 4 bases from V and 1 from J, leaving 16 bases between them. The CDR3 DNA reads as TGTGCCAGCAGCTGGGCGGCGGGAAGGACGAACACTGAAGCTTTCTTT. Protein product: CASSWAAGRTNTEAFF.

The CDR3 loop reads CASSLEGAGGPDTQYF. The CDR3 nucleotides are TGCGCCAGCAGCTTGGAAGGAGCGGGGGGGCCAGATACGCAGTATTTT. The rearrangement joins TRBV5-1 to TRBJ2-3, with 10 bases fitting TRBD2. This CDR3 has 16 residues. V lost 0 bases and J lost 4; bases outside the gene matches: 5. The germline gives CDR1 SGHRS, CDR2 YFSETQ.

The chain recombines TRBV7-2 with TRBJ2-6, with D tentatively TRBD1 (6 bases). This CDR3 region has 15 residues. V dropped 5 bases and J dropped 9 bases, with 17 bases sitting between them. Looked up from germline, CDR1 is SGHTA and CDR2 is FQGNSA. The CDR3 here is CASSLDSSPHNVLTF. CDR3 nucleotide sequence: TGTGCCAGCAGCCTGGACAGTTCCCCCCACAACGTCCTGACTTTC. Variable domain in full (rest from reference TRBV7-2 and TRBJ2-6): GAGVSQSPSNKVTEKGKDVELRCDPISGHTALYWYRQSLGQGLEFLIYFQGNSAPDKSGLPSDRFSAERTGGSVSTLTIQRTQQEDSAVYLCASSLDSSPHNVLTFGAGSRLTVL.

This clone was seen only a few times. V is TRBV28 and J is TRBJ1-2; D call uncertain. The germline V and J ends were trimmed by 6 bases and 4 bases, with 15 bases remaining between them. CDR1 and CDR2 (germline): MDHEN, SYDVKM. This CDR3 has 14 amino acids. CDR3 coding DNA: TGTGCCAGCAGCTCAACCCCAACAACCTATGGCTACACCTTC. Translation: CASSSTPTTYGYTF.

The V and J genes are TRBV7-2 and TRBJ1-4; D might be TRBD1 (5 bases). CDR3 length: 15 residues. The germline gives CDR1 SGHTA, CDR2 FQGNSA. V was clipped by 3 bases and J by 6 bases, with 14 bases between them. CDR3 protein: CASSFDAGRYEKLFF. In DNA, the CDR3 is TGTGCCAGCAGCTTTGACGCGGGACGGTATGAAAAACTGTTTTTT.

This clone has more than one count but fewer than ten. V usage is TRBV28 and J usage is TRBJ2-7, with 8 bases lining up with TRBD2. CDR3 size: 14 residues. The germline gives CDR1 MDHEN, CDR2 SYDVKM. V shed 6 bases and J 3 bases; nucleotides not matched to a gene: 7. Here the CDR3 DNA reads TGTGCCAGCAGCCGTAGCGGGGTAGACTACGAGCAGTACTTC. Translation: CASSRSGVDYEQYF.

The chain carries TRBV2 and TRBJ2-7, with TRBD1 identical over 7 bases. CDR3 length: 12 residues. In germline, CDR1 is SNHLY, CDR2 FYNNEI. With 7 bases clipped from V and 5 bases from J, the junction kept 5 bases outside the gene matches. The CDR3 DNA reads TGTGCCAGCACAGGGACAGTGAACGAGCAGTACTTC. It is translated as CASTGTVNEQYF.

The CDR3 spells CASSLLTGGTNEKLFF. The CDR3 DNA sequence: TGTGCCAGCAGCTTGTTGACGGGGGGAACTAATGAAAAACTGTTTTTT. The chain joins TRBV5-6 to TRBJ1-4; possible D gene TRBD1, 5 bases. The germline V gene has CDR1 SGHDT and CDR2 YYEEEE. Between the trimmed V and J ends, which lost 1 base and 1 base, there was a span of 11 bases. CDR3 size: 16 residues.

The CDR3, as DNA: TGTGCCTGGGCCGGGACAGGCTCTGGAAACACCATATATTTT. It yields the protein CAWAGTGSGNTIYF. The V and J genes are TRBV30 and TRBJ1-3, with TRBD1 identical over 8 bases. Germline V CDR1 and CDR2: GTSNPN, SVGIG (reference sequence). V was pared by 5 bases and J by 0 bases, with 3 bases of the junction left unmatched. The CDR3 totals 14 residues.

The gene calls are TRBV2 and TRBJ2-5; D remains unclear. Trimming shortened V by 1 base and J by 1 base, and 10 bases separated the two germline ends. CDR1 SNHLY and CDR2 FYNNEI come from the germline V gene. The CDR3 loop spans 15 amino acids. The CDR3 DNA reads TGTGCCAGCAGTGAAGTCGGTTCGGTCCAAGAGACCCAGTACTTC. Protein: CASSEVGSVQETQYF.

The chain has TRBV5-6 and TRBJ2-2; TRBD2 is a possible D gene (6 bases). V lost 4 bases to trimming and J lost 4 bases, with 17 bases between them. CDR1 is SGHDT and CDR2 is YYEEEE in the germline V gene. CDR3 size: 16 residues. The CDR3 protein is CASSRNTRRGTGELFF. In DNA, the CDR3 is TGTGCCAGCAGCCGGAATACTAGGAGGGGCACCGGGGAGCTGTTTTTT.

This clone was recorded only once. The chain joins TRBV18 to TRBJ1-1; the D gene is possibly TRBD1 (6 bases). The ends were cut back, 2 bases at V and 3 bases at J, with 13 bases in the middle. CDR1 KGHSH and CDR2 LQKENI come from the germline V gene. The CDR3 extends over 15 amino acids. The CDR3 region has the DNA TGTGCCAGCTCACCAGGCAGGGGATTGTACACTGAAGCTTTCTTT. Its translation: CASSPGRGLYTEAFF.

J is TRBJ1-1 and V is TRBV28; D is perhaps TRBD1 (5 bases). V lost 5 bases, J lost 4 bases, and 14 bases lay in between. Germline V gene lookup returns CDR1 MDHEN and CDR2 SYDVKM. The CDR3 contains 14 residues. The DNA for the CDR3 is TGTGCCAGCAGTCGTTTCAGGGAATCCACTGAAGCTTTCTTT. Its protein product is CASSRFRESTEAFF.

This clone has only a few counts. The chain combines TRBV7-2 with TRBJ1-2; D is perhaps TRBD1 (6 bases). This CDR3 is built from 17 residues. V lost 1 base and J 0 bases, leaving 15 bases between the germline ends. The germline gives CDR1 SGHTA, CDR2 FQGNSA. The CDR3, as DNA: TGTGCCAGCAGCTTAGATCCTAACAGGGTTCCTAACTATGGCTACACCTTC. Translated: CASSLDPNRVPNYGYTF.

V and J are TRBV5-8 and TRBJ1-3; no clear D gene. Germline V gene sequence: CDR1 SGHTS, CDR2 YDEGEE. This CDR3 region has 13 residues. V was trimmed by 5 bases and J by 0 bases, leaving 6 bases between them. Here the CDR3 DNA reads TGTGCCAGCAGGATGAGCTCTGGAAACACCATATATTTT. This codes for CASRMSSGNTIYF.

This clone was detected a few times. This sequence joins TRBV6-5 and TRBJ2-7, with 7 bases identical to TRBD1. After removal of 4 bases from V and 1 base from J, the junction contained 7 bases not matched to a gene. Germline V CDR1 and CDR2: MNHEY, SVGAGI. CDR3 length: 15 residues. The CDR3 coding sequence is TGTGCCAGCAGTTCTCTGACAGGGTTATCCTACGAGCAGTACTTC. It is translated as CASSSLTGLSYEQYF.

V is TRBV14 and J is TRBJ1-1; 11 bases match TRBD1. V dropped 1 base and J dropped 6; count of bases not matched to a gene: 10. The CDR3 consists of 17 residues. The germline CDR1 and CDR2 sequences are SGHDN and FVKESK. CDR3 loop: CASSQVGGDRGYAEAFF. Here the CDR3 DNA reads TGTGCCAGCAGCCAAGTTGGGGGGGACAGGGGGTATGCTGAAGCTTTCTTT. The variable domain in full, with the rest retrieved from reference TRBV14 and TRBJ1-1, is EAGVTQFPSHSVIEKGQTVTLRCDPISGHDNLYWYRRVMGKEIKFLLHFVKESKQDESGMPNNRFLAERTGGTYSTLKVQPAELEDSGVYFCASSQVGGDRGYAEAFFGQGTRLTVV.

The CDR3 DNA reads TGCGCCAGCAGCCAGAATTCGGGACTAGCCACCCCCGGGGAGCTGTTTTTT. Its protein is CASSQNSGLATPGELFF. V is TRBV4-3 and J is TRBJ2-2; 9 bases fit TRBD2. The ends lost 3 bases at V and 6 bases at J; junction bases unmatched: 11. The CDR3 runs 17 residues. Germline lookup yields CDR1 LGHNA and CDR2 YSLEER.

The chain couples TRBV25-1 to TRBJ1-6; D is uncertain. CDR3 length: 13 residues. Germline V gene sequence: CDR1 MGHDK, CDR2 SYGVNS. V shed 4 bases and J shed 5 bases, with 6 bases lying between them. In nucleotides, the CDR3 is TGTGCCAGCAGTGTGGCAGATAATTCACCCCTCCACTTT. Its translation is CASSVADNSPLHF.

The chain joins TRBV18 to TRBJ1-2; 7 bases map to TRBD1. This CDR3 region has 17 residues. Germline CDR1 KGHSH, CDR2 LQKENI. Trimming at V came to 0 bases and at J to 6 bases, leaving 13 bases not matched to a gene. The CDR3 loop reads CASSPPWAGQSMDGYTF. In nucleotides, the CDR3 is TGTGCCAGCTCACCACCCTGGGCGGGACAGTCGATGGATGGCTACACCTTC.

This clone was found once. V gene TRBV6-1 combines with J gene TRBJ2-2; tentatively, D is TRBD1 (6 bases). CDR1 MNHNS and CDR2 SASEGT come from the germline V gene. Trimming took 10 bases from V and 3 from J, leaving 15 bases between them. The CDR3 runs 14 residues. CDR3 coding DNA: TGTGCCACCACTGGACAGACTTACACCGGGGAGCTGTTTTTT. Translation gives CATTGQTYTGELFF.